The 14 T cell receptor beta chains presented below share a single source sample, sequenced in a study of regulatory T cells in long-lasting Graves disease (dated by TCRdb to the early 2020s). Reading the label with the study, this specimen's time point is: persistent/refractory GD, antithyroid drugs over 5 years with positive TRAb. For both TCR sequencing and RNA sequencing, RNA was extracted from PBMCs in TRIzol. The method behind the library was multiplex PCR. The data were produced on an Illumina HiSeq 4000. TCR beta libraries were built with iRepertoire HTBI primers and Arm-PCR amplification of CDR3 regions. In-frame beta chains were kept once TCRdb had trimmed the public reads at Q25 with fastp and called clones with MiXCR. Every distinct CDR3 protein forms one entry, paired with its most common genes and DNA. The sample records about 660,000 distinct CDR3 sequences, about 32% of which are singletons. About 42% of the sample is held by the ten biggest clonotypes.

The material was peripheral blood mononuclear cells (PBMCs), obtained when the disease was refractory, from a patient treated with antithyroid drugs. The receptors were sampled from a female donor with Graves disease.

This chain connects TRBV29-1 to TRBJ1-1, with D possibly matching TRBD1 (5 bases). The CDR3 spans 13 residues. Between the trimmed V and J ends, which lost 6 bases and 0 bases, there was a span of 11 bases. Germline V gene data show CDR1 as SQVTM and CDR2 as ANQGSEA. The DNA for the CDR3 is TGCAGCGTCGGGGGAGAGGTGAACACTGAAGCTTTCTTT. It codes for CSVGGEVNTEAFF.

The chain recombines TRBV10-1 with TRBJ1-6, with TRBD1 identical over 8 bases. CDR3 length: 17 amino acids. The ends lost 0 bases at V and 7 bases at J; junction bases unmatched: 8. CDR1 and CDR2 (germline): WNHNN, SYGVQD (reference sequence). The CDR3 loop is CASSESRTGRANSPLHF. The CDR3 coding sequence is TGCGCCAGCAGTGAGTCCCGGACAGGGAGAGCAAATTCACCCCTCCACTTT.

Comments on this clonotype: A read error may be the cause here, since a much bigger clone is one base away. The V and J genes are TRBV11-2 and TRBJ2-2; TRBD2 is a possible D gene (6 bases). Trimming left V 6 bases short and J 0 bases short, with 11 bases between. CDR3 length: 15 residues. The V gene's germline CDR1 is SGHAT and CDR2 FQNNGV. The CDR3 sequence: CASRPGLTNTGELFF. In nucleotides, the CDR3 is TGTGCCAGCAGACCGGGACTGACGAACACCGGGGAGCTGTTTTTT.

This clonotype was counted only a few times. This sequence joins TRBV7-6 and TRBJ2-5; D not resolved. Germline assignment: CDR1 SGHVS and CDR2 FNYEAQ. Trimming removed 0 bases from V and 1 base from J, with 12 bases in between. CDR3 length: 16 residues. CDR3 sequence reads: CASSLATLGLQETQYF. CDR3 nucleotides: TGTGCCAGCAGCTTAGCCACGCTAGGTCTCCAAGAGACCCAGTACTTC.

This chain connects TRBV12-3 or TRBV12-4 to TRBJ2-2; D possibly matches TRBD1 or TRBD2 (5 bases each). With 7 bases removed from V and 4 bases from J, the gap between germline ends came to 13 bases. This CDR3 is built from 14 residues. CDR3 amino acids: CASNRGFLTGELFF. The CDR3 DNA is TGTGCCAGCAATCGGGGCTTTCTCACCGGGGAGCTGTTTTTT.

The V and J genes are TRBV18 and TRBJ2-5; TRBD2 agrees at 11 bases. The trim removed 5 bases at V and 7 bases at J, leaving 9 bases unmatched. Germline V CDR1 and CDR2: KGHSH, LQKENI. This CDR3 comprises 15 residues. CDR3 sequence reads: CASSTTSGEVMTQYF. CDR3 nucleotide sequence: TGTGCCAGCTCAACGACTAGCGGGGAGGTGATGACCCAGTACTTC.

This clonotype was counted at least ten times. This chain uses TRBV9 with TRBJ2-2; tentative D call: TRBD2 (5 bases). Trimming cost V 4 bases and J 4 bases, with 11 bases left between them. The CDR3 has 14 amino acids. In germline, CDR1 is SGDLS, CDR2 YYNGEE. CDR3 in DNA: TGTGCCAGCAGCCAGAAAGGAGGCACCGGGGAGCTGTTTTTT. It encodes CASSQKGGTGELFF. Full variable domain (missing parts from reference TRBV9 and TRBJ2-2): DSGVTQTPKHLITATGQRVTLRCSPRSGDLSVYWYQQSLDQGLQFLIQYYNGEERAKGNILERFSAQQFPDLHSELNLSSLELGDSALYFCASSQKGGTGELFFGEGSRLTVL.

The sample holds a few counts of this clonotype. This chain links TRBV5-1 with TRBJ2-5, with unresolved D. CDR3 length equals 15 residues. Germline V gene data show CDR1 as SGHRS and CDR2 as YFSETQ. V was clipped by 0 bases and J by 5 bases, with 14 bases between them. The CDR3 region is CASSLEAPVRETQYF. The CDR3 nucleotides read TGCGCCAGCAGCTTGGAAGCGCCCGTGAGGGAGACCCAGTACTTC.

This clonotype was seen at least ten times. The chain employs TRBV12-3 or TRBV12-4 and TRBJ1-1; no clear D gene. The CDR3 covers 14 residues. V dropped 5 bases and J dropped 0 bases, with 10 bases sitting between them. Here the CDR3 DNA reads TGTGCCAGCAGTCCGATGGGTTTGAACACTGAAGCTTTCTTT. Translation: CASSPMGLNTEAFF.

This clonotype came up many times. The chain is built from TRBV2 and TRBJ1-1, with a weak D call TRBD1 (5 bases). Germline loops: CDR1 SNHLY, CDR2 FYNNEI. The CDR3 extends over 15 amino acids. Trimming shortened V by 3 bases and J by 0 bases, and 11 bases separated the two germline ends. The CDR3 spells CASSDPGNMNTEAFF. CDR3 in DNA: TGTGCCAGCAGTGACCCAGGGAACATGAACACTGAAGCTTTCTTT.

This clonotype occurred a few times. J is TRBJ1-6 and V is TRBV12-3 or TRBV12-4; possibly TRBD1 for D (5 bases). The CDR3 is 15 amino acids. Trimming pared 9 bases from V and 3 bases from J, leaving 15 bases between. This chain's CDR3 is CASSQGPNYNSPLHF. The CDR3 nucleotides read TGTGCCAGTAGCCAGGGACCCAACTATAATTCACCCCTCCACTTT.

This clonotype showed up just a few times. V gene TRBV7-9 combines with J gene TRBJ1-5; weak D call: TRBD1 (6 bases). V gave up 6 bases and J gave up 7 bases, with 16 bases separating them. Germline CDR1 reads SEHNR; CDR2 reads FQNEAQ (reference sequence). This CDR3 comprises 14 residues. The DNA of the CDR3 is TGTGCCAGCAGTAAAGGGGGTCCGGGGCAGCCCCAGCATTTT. Protein: CASSKGGPGQPQHF.

The chain has TRBV6-5 and TRBJ1-1; TRBD1 matches 7 bases. V shed 0 bases and J 10 bases; nucleotides not matched to a gene: 2. CDR1 is MNHEY and CDR2 is SVGAGI in the germline V gene. This CDR3 is 12 amino acids long. Written as DNA, the CDR3 is TGTGCCAGCAGTTACTCCGAGGGGGCAGCTTTCTTT. This gives the protein CASSYSEGAAFF.

This clonotype has a handful of counts. The chain couples TRBV11-2 to TRBJ1-1, with a weak D call TRBD1 (5 bases). V was cut by 2 bases and J by 5 bases, with 12 bases left in between. CDR1 is SGHAT and CDR2 is FQNNGV in the germline V gene. This CDR3 has 14 residues. DNA of the CDR3: TGTGCCAGCAGCTTACCGCAGGGAGGAACTGAAGCTTTCTTT. Encoded protein: CASSLPQGGTEAFF.